The next 16 T cell receptor beta chains were all read from a single sample in a study of human T cells and chemical hapten exposure. It was the library that attached unique molecular identifiers to individual cDNA molecules. MiXCR, applied by TCRdb to the reads, yields one record per CDR3 protein. This sample contains about 44 distinct CDR3 sequences. As to treatment: therapeutic diphenylcyclopropenone sensitization with weekly scalp DPC. The sequences come from whole blood, collected before DPC sensitization or 2, 6, or about 24 weeks after (not recorded which). The receptors stem from an adult with alopecia areata. Some clones in this sample may be carry-over from other donors' samples. This table probably holds off-target reads from a library built for another chain.

The rearrangement uses TRBV7-6 and TRBJ2-3; D possibly corresponds to TRBD1 (6 bases). CDR1 SGHVS and CDR2 FNYEAQ come from the germline V gene. V gave up 6 bases and J gave up 2 bases, with 21 bases separating them. The CDR3 contains 17 residues. In DNA form, the CDR3 reads TGTGCCAGCAGTTATCTCGTCAGGGGCCATAACACAGATACGCAGTATTTT. It encodes CASSYLVRGHNTDTQYF.

This clonotype has a single count. The chain uses TRBV20-1 and TRBJ2-5; D is undetermined. CDR3 length equals 12 residues. The germline CDR1 and CDR2 sequences are DFQATT and SNEGSKA (reference sequence). V lost 7 bases and J 2 bases, leaving 11 bases between the germline ends. The CDR3 nucleotides read TGCAGTGTTAACCCCTTACAAGAGACCCAGTACTTC. Protein product: CSVNPLQETQYF.

This clonotype occurred once. The chain carries TRBV2 and TRBJ1-1; 8 nucleotides agree with TRBD1. Germline lookup yields CDR1 SNHLY and CDR2 FYNNEI. Losses at the gene ends were 2 bases for V and 5 bases for J; bases not matched to a gene: 4. This CDR3 spans 14 amino acids. The CDR3 DNA follows: TGTGCCAGCAGTGAACGACAGGGGTGGACTGAAGCTTTCTTT. This encodes CASSERQGWTEAFF.

The chain carries TRBV7-9 and TRBJ1-4; 7 nucleotides line up with TRBD1. The CDR3 loop spans 13 amino acids. V lost 5 bases and J lost 7; bases outside the gene matches: 4. Germline lookup yields CDR1 SEHNR and CDR2 FQNEAQ (reference sequence). The CDR3 reads CASSRQGVEKLFF. The CDR3 bases are TGTGCCAGCAGCCGACAGGGTGTTGAAAAACTGTTTTTT.

The CDR3 sequence: CAISALTDTQYF. CDR3 DNA: TGTGCCATCAGTGCCCTTACAGATACGCAGTATTTT. This chain links TRBV10-3 with TRBJ2-3, with D hard to call. Germline CDR1 is ENHRY and CDR2 is SYGVKD. This CDR3 has 12 residues. The germline V and J ends were trimmed by 4 bases and 3 bases, with 5 bases remaining between them.

This sequence joins TRBV5-6 and TRBJ2-2; D is unresolved. Trimming left V 2 bases short and J 1 base short, with 18 bases between. Per the germline V gene, CDR1 is SGHDT and CDR2 is YYEEEE. The CDR3 spans 18 residues. The CDR3 reads CASSFYGQVMENTGELFF. CDR3 in DNA: TGTGCCAGCAGCTTTTACGGGCAGGTAATGGAGAACACCGGGGAGCTGTTTTTT.

V gene TRBV6-5 combines with J gene TRBJ1-5; TRBD1 agrees at 7 bases. V shed 2 bases, J shed 4 bases, and the junction held 11 bases outside the gene matches. Looked up from germline, CDR1 is MNHEY and CDR2 is SVGAGI. The CDR3 spans 17 residues. CDR3 residues: CASSYPGQRTLNQPQHF. In DNA, the CDR3 is TGTGCCAGCAGTTACCCGGGACAGCGTACCCTGAATCAGCCCCAGCATTTT.

V usage is TRBV14 and J usage is TRBJ1-4; D is undetermined. There are 14 residues in the CDR3. Trimming took 0 bases from V and 12 from J, leaving 14 bases between them. Per germline, CDR1 SGHDN and CDR2 FVKESK. The CDR3 DNA follows: TGTGCCAGCAGCCAAGAGTATGTACGGCGGGAACTGTTTTTT. Its translation is CASSQEYVRRELFF.

The rearrangement links TRBV11-3 to TRBJ2-2, with 9 bases that match TRBD2. Germline values: CDR1 SGHNT, CDR2 YENEEA. The CDR3 length is 16 residues. Unmatched junction bases numbered 10, after V lost 5 bases and J lost 6 bases. This chain's CDR3 is CASSRPIAGESGELFF. The CDR3 coding sequence is TGTGCCAGCAGCCGCCCTATAGCGGGGGAGTCCGGGGAGCTGTTTTTT.

This clonotype was seen just once. The V call is TRBV7-6, the J call TRBJ2-7; D possibly corresponds to TRBD2 (5 bases). V was pared by 5 bases and J by 2 bases, with 13 bases between. The length of the CDR3 is 14 residues. Germline loops: CDR1 SGHVS, CDR2 FNYEAQ. The CDR3 DNA reads TGTGCCAGCAGCCCCGGACTGGGCACCTACGAGCAGTACTTC. Translated, it gives CASSPGLGTYEQYF.

This rearrangement joins TRBV5-4 to TRBJ2-3; 8 nucleotides match TRBD1. Germline V lookup: CDR1 SGHNT, CDR2 YYREEE (reference sequence). Losses at the gene ends were 4 bases for V and 1 base for J; bases not matched to a gene: 5. The CDR3 contains 15 residues. CDR3: CASSRPGQGTDTQYF. CDR3 DNA: TGTGCCAGCAGCCGCCCGGGACAGGGCACAGATACGCAGTATTTT.

This clonotype was seen a few times. The chain is built from TRBV27 and TRBJ1-2; 8 bases map to TRBD1. Germline trimming cut 4 bases from V and 8 bases from J; bases unmatched to any gene: 9. Germline CDR1 is MNHEY and CDR2 is SMNVEV (reference sequence). CDR3 length: 14 residues. The CDR3 loop reads CASSSGTGSKGYTF. The CDR3 nucleotides are TGTGCCAGCAGTTCCGGGACAGGTTCGAAAGGCTACACCTTC.

This clonotype has just one count. The gene calls are TRBV29-1 and TRBJ2-1; D perhaps matches TRBD2 (5 bases). With 6 bases removed from V and 5 bases from J, the gap between germline ends came to 20 bases. The length of the CDR3 is 15 residues. The V gene's germline CDR1 is SQVTM and CDR2 ANQGSEA. In DNA form, the CDR3 reads TGCAGCGTGAGCCCATTTGTGAGGGATAACAATGAGCAGTTCTTC. It specifies CSVSPFVRDNNEQFF.

V is TRBV11-2 and J is TRBJ2-1; D perhaps matches TRBD2 (5 bases). The CDR3 is made up of 16 amino acids. V lost 5 bases and J 4 bases, leaving 18 bases between the germline ends. Germline CDR1 SGHAT, CDR2 FQNNGV. For the CDR3, the DNA is TGTGCCAGCAGCCCCCGGACTGTTTGGGCGTACAATGAGCAGTTCTTC. It codes for CASSPRTVWAYNEQFF.

The chain carries TRBV29-1 and TRBJ2-3, with 9 bases aligning to TRBD1. CDR1 SQVTM and CDR2 ANQGSEA come from the germline V gene. The V gene end was trimmed by 7 bases and the J gene end by 4 bases; junction bases not matched to a gene: 9. The CDR3 is made up of 14 amino acids. DNA for the CDR3: TGCAGCGAACGGACAGGGGCGGTTGCAGATACGCAGTATTTT. This sequence encodes CSERTGAVADTQYF.

The V and J genes are TRBV10-3 and TRBJ2-2; 9 bases line up with TRBD2. CDR3 length: 15 amino acids. V lost 8 bases to trimming and J lost 7 bases; unmatched junction nucleotides: 11. Looked up from germline, CDR1 is ENHRY and CDR2 is SYGVKD. CDR3 coding DNA: TGTGCCATCGCCCCGACTAGCGGAAGCGGCGGGGAGCTGTTTTTT. Translating it yields CAIAPTSGSGGELFF.